The 32 T cell receptor beta chains below were found in one sample sequenced in a study of blood T cell repertoires in COVID-19 (TCRdb year 2020). Library preparation was by the immunoSEQ multiplex PCR assay. Here the immuneACCESS table is served through TCRdb, limited to in-frame sequences with V and J called. Missing clones are a known gap in these copies; in checked studies unresolved V genes cover under half, and the rest lacks a known reason. The sample table contains about 180,000 clones; only one count was recorded for around 87% of them. In total, the top ten clones hold roughly 0.57% of the sample. Material for sequencing was peripheral blood. The receptors derive from a man in his 60s with COVID-19, enrolled during active disease.

The rearrangement links TRBV15 to TRBJ1-5; D gene uncertain. The V end lost 3 bases, the J end lost 0 bases, and 9 bases lay between the germline ends. The germline V gene has CDR1 LNHNV and CDR2 YYDKDF (reference sequence). CDR3 size: 15 residues. CDR3 sequence reads: CATSSPGNSNQPQHF. The CDR3 DNA reads TGTGCCACCAGCAGCCCGGGAAATAGCAATCAGCCCCAGCATTTT.

The chain joins TRBV11-3 to TRBJ2-7; D not certain. The CDR3 is made up of 14 amino acids. Germline V lookup: CDR1 SGHNT, CDR2 YENEEA. Trimming cost V 2 bases and J 5 bases, with 13 bases left between them. The CDR3 nucleotides are TGTGCCAGCAGCTTAAGTGAGGAACTTGACGAGCAGTACTTC. Translated, it gives CASSLSEELDEQYF.

The chain combines TRBV19 with TRBJ1-5; 9 positions match TRBD1. The V segment lost 10 bases and the J segment 0 bases; nucleotides outside the gene matches: 7. This CDR3 spans 15 amino acids. Germline-derived CDR1 and CDR2 are LNHDA and SQIVND (reference sequence). The CDR3 DNA follows: TGTGCCACCCGGGACAGGGATTATAGCAATCAGCCCCAGCATTTT. It translates to CATRDRDYSNQPQHF.

CDR3 sequence: CASSQVAGRSYNEQFF. The DNA of the CDR3 is TGTGCCAGCAGCCAAGTAGCGGGGCGCTCCTACAATGAGCAGTTCTTC. The V and J genes are TRBV3-1 (or the pseudogene TRBV3-2) and TRBJ2-1; TRBD2 matches 8 bases. The CDR3 has 16 amino acids. V gave up 1 base and J gave up 0 bases; unmatched junction bases: 2. Germline V gene lookup returns CDR1 LGHDT and CDR2 YNNKEL (reference sequence).

The V call is TRBV20-1, the J call TRBJ2-5; D is ambiguous. Germline V gives CDR1 DFQATT, CDR2 SNEGSKA (reference sequence). This CDR3 contains 11 residues. V lost 3 bases, J lost 5 bases, and 7 bases lay in between. This chain's CDR3 is CSARGWETQYF. For the CDR3, the DNA is TGCAGTGCTAGGGGCTGGGAGACCCAGTACTTC.

The chain carries TRBV6-5 and TRBJ1-4, with 8 bases matching TRBD1. The CDR3 has 14 residues. Germline assignment: CDR1 MNHEY and CDR2 SVGAGI. V lost 6 bases, J lost 4 bases, and 4 bases stayed unmatched. The CDR3 DNA reads as TGTGCCAGCAGGGGGACAGGCCGTAATGAAAAACTGTTTTTT. Its translation is CASRGTGRNEKLFF.

This clone was seen a few times. The chain is built from TRBV21-1 and TRBJ2-3; the DNA was not used to check the table's D call, TRBD1. TRBV21-1 is listed as a pseudogene. CDR3 length: 16 amino acids. The CDR3 DNA reads TGTGCCAGCGCGCACCAGGGGGCAAGTCCCACAGATACGCAGTATTTT. Its protein is CASAHQGASPTDTQYF.

V and J are TRBV12-5 and TRBJ2-1; 9 nucleotides match TRBD1. This CDR3 is built from 15 residues. The germline V gene encodes CDR1 LGHNT and CDR2 FRNRAP. J lost 4 bases, V lost 1 base, and 2 bases had no gene match. The CDR3 loop reads CASGLAGTGYNEQFF. The CDR3 DNA is TGTGCTAGTGGTTTGGCCGGGACAGGGTACAATGAGCAGTTCTTC.

Concerning this clone itself: Other DNA sequences from this sample encode an identical CDR3 as well. The chain is built from TRBV3-1 (or the pseudogene TRBV3-2) and TRBJ2-7, with 9 nucleotides matching TRBD1. Germline trimming cut 4 bases from V and 2 bases from J; bases unmatched to any gene: 3. This CDR3 spans 14 amino acids. Germline values: CDR1 LGHDT, CDR2 YNNKEL (reference sequence). This chain's CDR3 is CASSPRQGAYEQYF. CDR3 nucleotide sequence: TGTGCCAGCAGCCCGAGACAGGGGGCCTACGAGCAGTACTTC.

This clone was counted a few times. This chain connects TRBV6-1 to TRBJ1-6; D gene ambiguous. Germline lookup yields CDR1 MNHNS and CDR2 SASEGT. The length of the CDR3 is 16 residues. The V and J ends lost 1 base and 0 bases respectively, with 7 bases between them. CDR3 in DNA: TGTGCCAGCAGTGAAGACACAAGCTCCTATAATTCACCCCTCCACTTT. Its translation is CASSEDTSSYNSPLHF.

The rearrangement links TRBV5-4 to TRBJ1-6; unclear D gene. The CDR3 is 14 amino acids. Germline assignment: CDR1 SGHNT and CDR2 YYREEE (reference sequence). Trimming stripped 0 bases from V and 9 bases from J, with 10 bases between. DNA of the CDR3: TGTGCCAGCAGCTTGGCCGGAGGAAGTTCACCCCTCCACTTT. As protein: CASSLAGGSSPLHF.

The chain couples TRBV19 to TRBJ2-7; 7 bases map to TRBD1. Germline V lookup: CDR1 LNHDA, CDR2 SQIVND (reference sequence). CDR3 size: 15 residues. V was clipped by 5 bases and J by 6 bases; unmatched bases: 13. The CDR3 reads CASSATGSWLAEQYF. Written as DNA, the CDR3 is TGTGCCAGTAGTGCGACAGGGAGCTGGCTCGCCGAGCAGTACTTC.

In this sample, this clone turned up a few times. The chain uses TRBV4-2 and TRBJ2-5, with 7 bases fitting TRBD1. Germline lookup yields CDR1 LGHNA and CDR2 YNFKEQ. The ends lost 4 bases at V and 2 bases at J; junction bases unmatched: 4. The CDR3 extends over 14 amino acids. The CDR3 sequence: CASSPRRGQETQYF. DNA for the CDR3: TGTGCCAGCAGCCCGCGCAGGGGGCAAGAGACCCAGTACTTC.

J is TRBJ2-7 and V is TRBV5-1; tentatively, D is TRBD1 (6 bases). The CDR3 loop spans 14 amino acids. The germline V gene has CDR1 SGHRS and CDR2 YFSETQ. Trimming removed 0 bases from V and 3 bases from J, with 10 bases in between. CDR3 in amino acids: CASSLGGQSYEQYF. The CDR3 nucleotides are TGCGCCAGCAGCTTGGGGGGGCAGAGCTACGAGCAGTACTTC.

J is TRBJ1-2 and V is TRBV28; the match to TRBD1 covers 7 bases. Germline lookup yields CDR1 MDHEN and CDR2 SYDVKM. This CDR3 contains 15 residues. Losses at the gene ends were 6 bases for V and 5 bases for J; bases not matched to a gene: 12. CDR3 region: CASSIGPTGVYGYTF. For the CDR3, the DNA is TGTGCCAGCAGCATCGGACCAACAGGGGTGTATGGCTACACCTTC.

The chain combines TRBV7-8 with TRBJ2-5, with 8 bases identical to TRBD1. Germline CDR1 and CDR2: SGHVS and FQNEAQ. V shed 3 bases and J 4 bases; nucleotides not matched to a gene: 7. This CDR3 contains 15 residues. The CDR3 bases are TGTGCCAGCAGCTTCGGACAGGGAAGGCGAGAGACCCAGTACTTC. It translates to CASSFGQGRRETQYF.

The chain employs TRBV27 and TRBJ1-6, with TRBD1 as a possible D gene (6 bases). CDR1 MNHEY and CDR2 SMNVEV come from the germline V gene (reference sequence). Trimming took off 6 bases at V and 10 bases at J, with 19 bases between the two ends. The CDR3 contains 15 residues. In nucleotides, the CDR3 is TGTGCCAGCAGCCTAGGGGGAACTGGATGGTCACCCCTCCACTTT. Its protein is CASSLGGTGWSPLHF.

The chain carries TRBV24-1 and TRBJ2-2; maybe TRBD2 (6 bases). V was cut by 5 bases and J by 6 bases, with 15 bases left in between. The CDR3 length is 15 residues. Germline V CDR1 and CDR2: KGHDR, SFDVKD. The CDR3 region is CATSGSTSWAGELFF. CDR3 nucleotide sequence: TGTGCCACCAGTGGCTCGACTAGTTGGGCCGGGGAGCTGTTTTTT.

The chain is built from TRBV7-8 and TRBJ2-1; TRBD1 agrees at 7 bases. The CDR3 consists of 15 residues. Trimming at V came to 2 bases and at J to 6 bases, leaving 7 bases not matched to a gene. Germline CDR1 is SGHVS and CDR2 is FQNEAQ. For the CDR3, the DNA is TGTGCCAGCAGCTTAAAGACAGGGACATTCAATGAGCAGTTCTTC. Translating it yields CASSLKTGTFNEQFF.

This clone has only a few counts. This chain links TRBV6-5 with TRBJ2-1; the match to TRBD2 covers 11 bases. Germline lookup yields CDR1 MNHEY and CDR2 SVGAGI. The CDR3 consists of 14 residues. With 8 bases clipped from V and 4 bases from J, the junction kept 4 bases outside the gene matches. CDR3 sequence: CASVLAGGYNEQFF. The DNA of the CDR3 is TGTGCCAGCGTCCTAGCGGGAGGTTACAATGAGCAGTTCTTC.

The chain recombines TRBV7-9 with TRBJ2-2; D call uncertain. Trimming took 1 base from V and 2 from J, leaving 5 bases between them. The CDR3 length is 14 residues. From germline, CDR1 is SEHNR and CDR2 FQNEAQ (reference sequence). The CDR3: CASSLGSNTGELFF. The CDR3 DNA is TGTGCCAGCAGCTTAGGCAGTAACACCGGGGAGCTGTTTTTT. Using reference TRBV7-9 and TRBJ2-2 for the parts outside the CDR3, the full variable domain is DTGVSQNPRHKITKRGQNVTFRCDPISEHNRLYWYRQTLGQGPEFLTYFQNEAQLEKSRLLSDRFSAERPKGSFSTLEIQRTEQGDSAMYLCASSLGSNTGELFFGEGSRLTVL.

The chain is built from TRBV4-3 and TRBJ1-2, with a weak D call TRBD1 (5 bases). The germline V gene has CDR1 LGHNA and CDR2 YSLEER. V shed 5 bases and J shed 1 base, with 17 bases lying between them. There are 16 residues in the CDR3. The CDR3 DNA is TGCGCCAGCAGCAGACAAGATAGGGGTAGTAACTATGGCTACACCTTC. Encoded protein: CASSRQDRGSNYGYTF.

This clone showed up just once. CDR3 residues: CASSHGQGATEAFF. DNA of the CDR3: TGCGCCAGCAGCCACGGACAGGGGGCCACTGAAGCTTTCTTT. The rearrangement uses TRBV5-1 and TRBJ1-1, with 11 bases identical to TRBD1. Trimming cost V 4 bases and J 4 bases; bases outside gene matches: 3. The CDR3 sequence is 14 residues long. From germline, CDR1 is SGHRS and CDR2 YFSETQ. The whole variable domain, filled in from reference TRBV5-1 and TRBJ1-1, reads KAGVTQTPRYLIKTRGQQVTLSCSPISGHRSVSWYQQTPGQGLQFLFEYFSETQRNKGNFPGRFSGRQFSNSRSEMNVSTLELGDSALYLCASSHGQGATEAFFGQGTRLTVV.

The gene calls are TRBV18 and TRBJ1-4, with unresolved D. Trimming pared 0 bases from V and 8 bases from J, leaving 10 bases between. The length of the CDR3 is 14 residues. Germline V gene data show CDR1 as KGHSH and CDR2 as LQKENI. CDR3 bases: TGTGCCAGCTCACCACCAAACAGTGGAGAAAAACTGTTTTTT. It codes for CASSPPNSGEKLFF.

J is TRBJ1-2 and V is TRBV18, with 7 bases matching TRBD1. V lost 4 bases to trimming and J lost 3 bases; unmatched junction nucleotides: 5. Germline lookup yields CDR1 KGHSH and CDR2 LQKENI. The CDR3 totals 14 residues. CDR3 loop: CASSLQTGDYGYTF. In DNA form, the CDR3 reads TGTGCCAGCTCACTGCAAACAGGGGACTATGGCTACACCTTC.

The V call is TRBV24-1, the J call TRBJ1-2, with 9 bases that match TRBD1. Per the germline V gene, CDR1 is KGHDR and CDR2 is SFDVKD. V lost 3 bases to trimming and J lost 3 bases; unmatched junction nucleotides: 10. The CDR3 sequence is 17 residues long. CDR3 in amino acids: CATSDRNRGRLDYGYTF. Here the CDR3 DNA reads TGTGCCACCAGTGATCGGAACAGGGGGCGATTAGACTATGGCTACACCTTC.

This clone appeared a few times. V gene TRBV3-1 (or the pseudogene TRBV3-2) combines with J gene TRBJ1-2; unclear D gene. Germline V gives CDR1 LGHDT, CDR2 YNNKEL (reference sequence). V was pared by 4 bases and J by 2 bases, with 11 bases between. This CDR3 spans 14 amino acids. CDR3 amino acids: CASSLSRVNYGYTF. DNA for the CDR3: TGTGCCAGCAGCCTAAGCCGGGTCAACTATGGCTACACCTTC.

This clone was seen once. The chain couples TRBV2 to TRBJ2-2; no firm D call. Germline-derived CDR1 and CDR2 are SNHLY and FYNNEI. CDR3 length: 14 residues. The V gene lost 5 bases and the J gene lost 4 bases, with 11 bases spanning the gap. The CDR3 DNA is TGTGCCAGCAGTCTCCGGGTGTCCACCGGGGAGCTGTTTTTT. Protein: CASSLRVSTGELFF.

V is TRBV7-2 and J is TRBJ2-7, with 8 bases fitting TRBD2. V lost 1 base to trimming and J lost 5 bases; unmatched junction nucleotides: 4. CDR3 length: 14 amino acids. The germline gives CDR1 SGHTA, CDR2 FQGNSA. For the CDR3, the DNA is TGTGCCAGCAGCTTAGGACTAGCGTACGACGAGCAGTACTTC. This translates into CASSLGLAYDEQYF.

The chain couples TRBV11-2 to TRBJ1-1, with D tentatively TRBD1 (5 bases). The CDR3 has 15 amino acids. Trimming stripped 3 bases from V and 2 bases from J, with 13 bases between. The germline CDR1 and CDR2 sequences are SGHAT and FQNNGV. The CDR3 nucleotides read TGTGCCAGCAGCTTTACCACAGGACACAACACTGAAGCTTTCTTT. Translating it yields CASSFTTGHNTEAFF.

J is TRBJ2-5 and V is TRBV13; a possible D gene is TRBD1 (6 bases). The CDR3 length is 15 residues. Germline CDR1 PRHDT, CDR2 FYEKMQ (reference sequence). V was pared by 0 bases and J by 2 bases, with 10 bases between. Here the CDR3 reads CASSLGLGAQETQYF. As DNA, the CDR3 is TGTGCCAGCAGCTTAGGCCTGGGGGCACAAGAGACCCAGTACTTC.

The V call is TRBV21-1, the J call TRBJ1-1; the D segment call TRBD1 is taken from the table without a DNA check. TRBV21-1 is reported as a pseudogene. The CDR3 runs 14 residues. CDR3 protein: CASLPGQMNTEAFF. In nucleotides, the CDR3 is TGTGCCAGTTTACCGGGACAAATGAACACTGAAGCTTTCTTT.